The 28 T cell receptor beta chains given below trace back to one sample, sequenced in a study of cytomegalovirus exposure and HLA in healthy donors. Primers: 60 Vbeta forward and 13 Jbeta reverse. Some clones are missing from TCRdb's copy, which holds only in-frame ones; the method was immunoSEQ multiplex PCR. The profile covers approximately 170,000 clones, with 62% appearing a single time and around 3% taken by the ten largest. The sample consisted of PBMCs. Receptors originate from a man between 40 and 49 years old in good health and CMV-seronegative.

This clone has only one observation. This chain connects TRBV2 to TRBJ2-1; the D is unclear. The CDR3 is made up of 13 amino acids. V was trimmed by 3 bases and J by 2 bases, leaving 5 bases between them. Germline values: CDR1 SNHLY, CDR2 FYNNEI. CDR3 amino acids: CASSEGTYNEQFF. The CDR3 nucleotides are TGTGCCAGCAGTGAGGGCACCTACAATGAGCAGTTCTTC.

The J gene is TRBJ1-6, the V gene TRBV5-6; D perhaps matches TRBD1 (6 bases). The V and J ends lost 2 bases and 7 bases respectively, with 10 bases between them. Germline-derived CDR1 and CDR2 are SGHDT and YYEEEE. The CDR3 runs 14 residues. The CDR3 here is CASSLPTGNSPLHF. The CDR3 DNA reads as TGTGCCAGCAGCTTACCCACAGGGAATTCACCCCTCCACTTT.

V is TRBV4-3 and J is TRBJ1-6; a possible D gene is TRBD1 (5 bases). There are 16 residues in the CDR3. The V and J ends lost 0 bases and 9 bases respectively, with 15 bases between them. The germline V gene has CDR1 LGHNA and CDR2 YSLEER. The CDR3 here is CASSQDAGRMRSPLHF. As DNA, the CDR3 is TGCGCCAGCAGCCAAGATGCGGGGCGAATGCGTTCACCCCTCCACTTT.

The gene calls are TRBV7-9 and TRBJ1-1; D may be TRBD1 (6 bases). Germline CDR1 reads SEHNR; CDR2 reads FQNEAQ (reference sequence). The CDR3 loop spans 13 amino acids. The V end lost 7 bases, the J end lost 1 base, and 10 bases lay between the germline ends. Here the CDR3 reads CASTLGGNTEAFF. For the CDR3, the DNA is TGTGCCAGCACTCTAGGGGGGAACACTGAAGCTTTCTTT.

This chain joins TRBV4-1 and TRBJ2-7; D may be TRBD1 (5 bases). The CDR3 runs 17 residues. Looked up from germline, CDR1 is MGHRA and CDR2 is YSYEKL. V lost 4 bases and J lost 0, with 19 bases in between. The CDR3 reads CASSLAPPTVTSYEQYF. CDR3 nucleotides: TGCGCCAGCAGCCTAGCCCCTCCGACAGTGACCTCCTACGAGCAGTACTTC.

The chain combines TRBV4-2 with TRBJ2-7; 7 nucleotides agree with TRBD2. The germline V gene encodes CDR1 LGHNA and CDR2 YNFKEQ. With 1 base clipped from V and 3 bases from J, the junction kept 3 bases outside the gene matches. This CDR3 is 14 amino acids long. CDR3: CASSQGAGVYEQYF. The CDR3 region has the DNA TGTGCCAGCAGCCAAGGGGCGGGAGTCTACGAGCAGTACTTC.

This clone was observed a few times. V usage is TRBV7-2 and J usage is TRBJ1-1; D not certain. CDR3 length: 16 residues. V was trimmed by 5 bases and J by 0 bases, leaving 16 bases between them. In germline, CDR1 is SGHTA, CDR2 FQGNSA. This chain's CDR3 is CASSLYMGRMNTEAFF. As DNA, the CDR3 is TGTGCCAGCAGCCTGTATATGGGCAGAATGAACACTGAAGCTTTCTTT.

The chain combines TRBV18 with TRBJ2-5, with TRBD2 identical over 10 bases. The V and J ends lost 4 bases and 1 base, in that order; junction bases with no gene match: 3. The CDR3 covers 15 residues. Per germline, CDR1 KGHSH and CDR2 LQKENI. In DNA form, the CDR3 reads TGTGCCAGCTCACTCCGGACTAGCGGCCAAGAGACCCAGTACTTC. Translated, it gives CASSLRTSGQETQYF.

This clone was counted a few times. The chain's CDR3 is CASSTRTGYNEQFF. DNA of the CDR3: TGTGCCAGCAGTACAAGGACAGGGTACAATGAGCAGTTCTTC. The chain employs TRBV6-6 and TRBJ2-1; TRBD1 matches at 8 bases. Germline V gives CDR1 MNHNY, CDR2 SVGAGI (reference sequence). Trimming at V came to 5 bases and at J to 4 bases, leaving 4 bases not matched to a gene. The CDR3 has 14 residues.

This clone was observed a few times. CDR3: CASSYAGTGFGGGSYNEQFF. CDR3 nucleotide sequence: TGTGCCAGTAGTTACGCCGGGACAGGGTTTGGGGGCGGCTCCTACAATGAGCAGTTCTTC. The genes are TRBV19 and TRBJ2-1; the match to TRBD1 covers 9 bases. This CDR3 is 20 amino acids long. Germline V gene sequence: CDR1 LNHDA, CDR2 SQIVND (reference sequence). With 5 bases clipped from V and 0 bases from J, the junction kept 17 bases outside the gene matches.

The genes are TRBV6-4 and TRBJ1-2; D unresolved. V gave up 0 bases and J gave up 5 bases, with 7 bases separating them. Looked up from germline, CDR1 is MRHNA and CDR2 is SNTAGT. CDR3 length: 13 residues. The CDR3 loop is CASSDSTGYGYTF. As DNA, the CDR3 is TGTGCCAGCAGTGACTCGACGGGGTATGGCTACACCTTC.

The chain joins TRBV7-3 to TRBJ2-5; D possibly corresponds to TRBD1 (6 bases). V lost 0 bases to trimming and J lost 5 bases, with 13 bases between them. Germline CDR1 reads SGHTA; CDR2 reads FQGTGA. The CDR3 is made up of 15 amino acids. In nucleotides, the CDR3 is TGTGCCAGCAGCTTAACCGGCGTCCAGGGGGAGACCCAGTACTTC. Its protein is CASSLTGVQGETQYF.

The chain has TRBV28 and TRBJ1-6; unclear D gene. The CDR3 loop spans 17 amino acids. The germline CDR1 and CDR2 sequences are MDHEN and SYDVKM. V shed 2 bases and J shed 6 bases, with 17 bases lying between them. For the CDR3, the DNA is TGTGCCAGCAGTTTACCTGGCCCTCTCCGGGGTAATTCACCCCTCCACTTT. Protein sequence: CASSLPGPLRGNSPLHF.

This clone was observed a handful of times. This sequence joins TRBV14 and TRBJ2-1, with 11 bases fitting TRBD2. With 1 base clipped from V and 4 bases from J, the junction kept 9 bases outside the gene matches. This CDR3 is 18 amino acids long. Germline CDR1 SGHDN, CDR2 FVKESK. The CDR3 region is CASSQVEGLAGGYNEQFF. The CDR3 nucleotides read TGTGCCAGCAGCCAAGTAGAGGGGCTAGCGGGAGGTTACAATGAGCAGTTCTTC.

This clone was found a few times. The rearrangement links TRBV9 to TRBJ2-2, with TRBD1 identical over 9 bases. The germline CDR1 and CDR2 sequences are SGDLS and YYNGEE. The CDR3 contains 16 residues. The V and J ends lost 0 bases and 2 bases, in that order; junction bases with no gene match: 2. DNA of the CDR3: TGTGCCAGCAGCGTAGCGACAGGGGGAAACACCGGGGAGCTGTTTTTT. Protein product: CASSVATGGNTGELFF. The variable domain in full, completed from reference TRBV9 and TRBJ2-2, reads DSGVTQTPKHLITATGQRVTLRCSPRSGDLSVYWYQQSLDQGLQFLIQYYNGEERAKGNILERFSAQQFPDLHSELNLSSLELGDSALYFCASSVATGGNTGELFFGEGSRLTVL.

The V gene is TRBV7-9, the J gene TRBJ2-5, with 12 bases aligning to TRBD2. CDR3 length: 17 residues. Germline V gene sequence: CDR1 SEHNR, CDR2 FQNEAQ (reference sequence). After removal of 0 bases from V and 2 bases from J, the junction contained 4 bases not matched to a gene. The CDR3 DNA follows: TGTGCCAGCAGCTTAGCCCAAGGACTAGCGGGGCAAGAGACCCAGTACTTC. Translating gives CASSLAQGLAGQETQYF. The entire variable domain, with the rest obtained from reference TRBV7-9 and TRBJ2-5, is as follows: DTGVSQNPRHKITKRGQNVTFRCDPISEHNRLYWYRQTLGQGPEFLTYFQNEAQLEKSRLLSDRFSAERPKGSFSTLEIQRTEQGDSAMYLCASSLAQGLAGQETQYFGPGTRLLVL.

The rearrangement uses TRBV10-3 and TRBJ2-3; 7 bases agree with TRBD2. From germline, CDR1 is ENHRY and CDR2 SYGVKD. The CDR3 extends over 16 amino acids. The J segment lost 1 base and the V segment lost 3 bases, leaving 7 bases of the junction unmatched. Here the CDR3 reads CAISDGGTHGTDTQYF. CDR3 DNA: TGTGCCATCAGTGACGGGGGGACTCACGGCACAGATACGCAGTATTTT.

The rearrangement joins TRBV29-1 to TRBJ2-3; 8 bases line up with TRBD2. The CDR3 contains 13 residues. V lost 2 bases to trimming and J lost 5 bases; unmatched junction nucleotides: 3. CDR1 SQVTM and CDR2 ANQGSEA come from the germline V gene. In DNA form, the CDR3 reads TGCAGCGTTGAATCGCTAGCGGGAGATACGCAGTATTTT. It translates to CSVESLAGDTQYF.

This clone showed up just a few times. The gene calls are TRBV19 and TRBJ2-1; 8 bases line up with TRBD2. The V segment lost 3 bases and the J segment 1 base; nucleotides outside the gene matches: 8. Germline V CDR1 and CDR2: LNHDA, SQIVND (reference sequence). The CDR3 totals 17 residues. Here the CDR3 reads CASSISTSGLSYNEQFF. The CDR3 region has the DNA TGTGCCAGTAGTATCTCTACTAGCGGCCTATCCTACAATGAGCAGTTCTTC.

The rearrangement uses TRBV5-4 and TRBJ2-1, with 10 bases lining up with TRBD2. Germline V gene sequence: CDR1 SGHNT, CDR2 YYREEE (reference sequence). The junction had 5 bases not matched to a gene; V was cut back by 0 bases and J by 5 bases. This CDR3 has 16 residues. CDR3 amino acids: CASSLGPSGSNNEQFF. The CDR3, as DNA: TGTGCCAGCAGCTTGGGCCCTAGCGGGAGTAACAATGAGCAGTTCTTC.

The chain is built from TRBV5-1 and TRBJ1-2, with TRBD1 matching over 9 bases. Germline lookup yields CDR1 SGHRS and CDR2 YFSETQ. This CDR3 has 14 amino acids. With 4 bases clipped from V and 8 bases from J, the junction kept 9 bases outside the gene matches. The DNA of the CDR3 is TGCGCCAGCAGCGTGCAACAGGGGGCGAAGGGCTACACCTTC. This codes for CASSVQQGAKGYTF. Full variable domain (missing parts from reference TRBV5-1 and TRBJ1-2): KAGVTQTPRYLIKTRGQQVTLSCSPISGHRSVSWYQQTPGQGLQFLFEYFSETQRNKGNFPGRFSGRQFSNSRSEMNVSTLELGDSALYLCASSVQQGAKGYTFGSGTRLTVV.

The chain has TRBV11-2 and TRBJ1-1, with 10 bases aligning to TRBD1. The V and J ends lost 5 bases and 1 base, in that order; junction bases with no gene match: 4. In germline, CDR1 is SGHAT, CDR2 FQNNGV. This CDR3 region has 15 residues. DNA of the CDR3: TGTGCCAGCAGCGCCAGGACAGGGGGGAACACTGAAGCTTTCTTT. It encodes CASSARTGGNTEAFF. Drawing the rest from reference TRBV11-2 and TRBJ1-1, the complete variable domain is EAGVAQSPRYKIIEKRQSVAFWCNPISGHATLYWYQQILGQGPKLLIQFQNNGVVDDSQLPKDRFSAERLKGVDSTLKIQPAKLEDSAVYLCASSARTGGNTEAFFGQGTRLTVV.

Worth noting for this clone: Other nucleotide sequences in the sample specify the same CDR3. This chain uses TRBV12-5 with TRBJ1-1; 7 bases map to TRBD1. The V gene's germline CDR1 is LGHNT and CDR2 FRNRAP. V was clipped by 1 base and J by 3 bases; unmatched bases: 2. CDR3 length: 14 amino acids. The CDR3 DNA reads as TGTGCTAGTGGTTTGGGTCAGGGGGACACTGAAGCTTTCTTT. This translates into CASGLGQGDTEAFF.

The chain uses TRBV27 and TRBJ1-5, with 8 bases matching TRBD1. The CDR3 spans 17 residues. J gave up 5 bases and V 5 bases, and 14 bases lay outside the gene matches. Per germline, CDR1 MNHEY and CDR2 SMNVEV (reference sequence). The chain's CDR3 is CASSRISLGQADQPQHF. The CDR3 DNA is TGTGCCAGCAGTCGAATATCCCTGGGACAGGCGGATCAGCCCCAGCATTTT.

This chain connects TRBV29-1 to TRBJ2-1, with a weak D call TRBD2 (5 bases). CDR3 length equals 14 residues. V gave up 5 bases and J gave up 0 bases, with 11 bases separating them. Germline loops: CDR1 SQVTM, CDR2 ANQGSEA. For the CDR3, the DNA is TGCAGCGTTTCAGCGGTGAGCTCCTACAATGAGCAGTTCTTC. Translated: CSVSAVSSYNEQFF.

The rearrangement links TRBV6-5 to TRBJ2-5; 14 bases line up with TRBD2. TRBJ2-7 explains the end of the DNA better; the J call may be wrong. Germline CDR1 MNHEY, CDR2 SVGAGI. The CDR3 contains 15 residues. CDR3 sequence (DNA): TGTGCCAGCAGGTTGGGGACTAGCGGGGGCTACGAGCAGTACTTC. Residues: CASRLGTSGGYEQYF.

The chain employs TRBV4-3 and TRBJ2-3; 7 nucleotides align to TRBD1. The CDR3 consists of 19 residues. Germline loops: CDR1 LGHNA, CDR2 YSLEER. V trimming: 3 bases; J trimming: 2 bases; junction bases outside the gene matches: 17. The chain's CDR3 is CASSQGYRQGELSTDTQYF. For the CDR3, the DNA is TGCGCCAGCAGCCAGGGGTATCGACAGGGAGAACTTTCCACAGATACGCAGTATTTT.

The chain recombines TRBV30 with TRBJ1-1, with D possibly being TRBD1 (6 bases). Germline lookup yields CDR1 GTSNPN and CDR2 SVGIG (reference sequence). The CDR3 extends over 14 amino acids. Trimming shortened V by 4 bases and J by 4 bases, and 16 bases separated the two germline ends. CDR3 sequence (DNA): TGTGCCTGGAACTACGCCGGGGGGCCCACTGAAGCTTTCTTT. Translating gives CAWNYAGGPTEAFF.